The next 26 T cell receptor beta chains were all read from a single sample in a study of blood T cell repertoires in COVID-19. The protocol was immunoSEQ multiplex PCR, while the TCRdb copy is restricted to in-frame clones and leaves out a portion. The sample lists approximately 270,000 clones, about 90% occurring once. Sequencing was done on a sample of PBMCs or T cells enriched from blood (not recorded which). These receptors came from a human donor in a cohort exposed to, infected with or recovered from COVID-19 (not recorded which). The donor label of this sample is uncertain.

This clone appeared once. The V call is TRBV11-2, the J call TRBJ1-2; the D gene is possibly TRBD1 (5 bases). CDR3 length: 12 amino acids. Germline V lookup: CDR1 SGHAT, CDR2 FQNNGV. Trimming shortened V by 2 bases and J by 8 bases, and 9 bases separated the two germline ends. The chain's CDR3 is CASSLQGNGYTF. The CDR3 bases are TGTGCCAGCAGCTTACAGGGAAACGGCTACACCTTC.

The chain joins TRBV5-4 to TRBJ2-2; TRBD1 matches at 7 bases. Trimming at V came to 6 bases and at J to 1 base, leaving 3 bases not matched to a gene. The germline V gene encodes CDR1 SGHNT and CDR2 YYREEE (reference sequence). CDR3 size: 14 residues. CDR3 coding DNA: TGTGCCAGCACCAGGGACAGGAACACCGGGGAGCTGTTTTTT. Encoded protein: CASTRDRNTGELFF.

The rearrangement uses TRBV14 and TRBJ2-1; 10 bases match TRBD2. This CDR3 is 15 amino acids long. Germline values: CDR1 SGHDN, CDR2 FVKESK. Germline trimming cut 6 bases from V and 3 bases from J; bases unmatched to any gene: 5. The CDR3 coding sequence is TGTGCCAGCAGTCATAGCGGGGGGAACTACAATGAGCAGTTCTTC. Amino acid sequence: CASSHSGGNYNEQFF. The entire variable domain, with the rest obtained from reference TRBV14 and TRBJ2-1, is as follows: EAGVTQFPSHSVIEKGQTVTLRCDPISGHDNLYWYRRVMGKEIKFLLHFVKESKQDESGMPNNRFLAERTGGTYSTLKVQPAELEDSGVYFCASSHSGGNYNEQFFGPGTRLTVL.

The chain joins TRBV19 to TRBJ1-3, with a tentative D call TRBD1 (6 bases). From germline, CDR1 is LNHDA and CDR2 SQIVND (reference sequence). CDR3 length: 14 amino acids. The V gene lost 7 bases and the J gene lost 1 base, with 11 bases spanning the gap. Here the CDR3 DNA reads TGTGCCAGTAACAGGGAACTTTCTGGAAACACCATATATTTT. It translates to CASNRELSGNTIYF.

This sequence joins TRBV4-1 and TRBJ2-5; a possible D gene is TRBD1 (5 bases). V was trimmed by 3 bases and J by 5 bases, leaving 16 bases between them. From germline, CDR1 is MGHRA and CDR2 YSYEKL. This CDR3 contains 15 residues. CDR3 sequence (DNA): TGCGCCAGCAGCCAGGATATGACAGTGCGCGAGACCCAGTACTTC. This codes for CASSQDMTVRETQYF.

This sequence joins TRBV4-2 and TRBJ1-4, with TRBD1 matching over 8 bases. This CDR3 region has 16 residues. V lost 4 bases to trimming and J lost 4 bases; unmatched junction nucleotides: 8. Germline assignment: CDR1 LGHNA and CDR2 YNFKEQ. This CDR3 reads CASSLEQGENNEKLFF. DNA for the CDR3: TGTGCCAGCAGCCTCGAACAGGGGGAGAATAATGAAAAACTGTTTTTT.

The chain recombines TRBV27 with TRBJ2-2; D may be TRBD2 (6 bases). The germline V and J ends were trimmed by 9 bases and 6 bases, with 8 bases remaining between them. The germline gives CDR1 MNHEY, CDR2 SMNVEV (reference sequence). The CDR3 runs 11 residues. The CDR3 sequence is CARWEAGELFF. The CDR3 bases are TGTGCCAGATGGGAGGCCGGGGAGCTGTTTTTT.

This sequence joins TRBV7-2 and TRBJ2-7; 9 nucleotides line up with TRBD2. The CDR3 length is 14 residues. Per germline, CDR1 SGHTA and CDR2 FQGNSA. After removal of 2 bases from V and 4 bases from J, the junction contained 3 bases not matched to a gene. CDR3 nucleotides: TGTGCCAGCAGCTTACTAGCGGGGAAATACGAGCAGTACTTC. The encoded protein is CASSLLAGKYEQYF.

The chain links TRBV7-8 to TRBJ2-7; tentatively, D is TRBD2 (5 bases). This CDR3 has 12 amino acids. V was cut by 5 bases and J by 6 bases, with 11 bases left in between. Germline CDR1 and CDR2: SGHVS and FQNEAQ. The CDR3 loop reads CASSPFEGEQYF. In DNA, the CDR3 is TGTGCCAGCAGCCCGTTTGAGGGCGAGCAGTACTTC.

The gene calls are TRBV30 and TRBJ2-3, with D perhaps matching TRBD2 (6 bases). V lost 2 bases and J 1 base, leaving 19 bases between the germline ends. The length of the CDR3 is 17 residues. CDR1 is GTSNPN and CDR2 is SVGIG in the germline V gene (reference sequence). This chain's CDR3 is CAWSLNIGGVGTDTQYF. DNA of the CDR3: TGTGCCTGGAGTCTCAACATCGGGGGTGTGGGCACAGATACGCAGTATTTT.

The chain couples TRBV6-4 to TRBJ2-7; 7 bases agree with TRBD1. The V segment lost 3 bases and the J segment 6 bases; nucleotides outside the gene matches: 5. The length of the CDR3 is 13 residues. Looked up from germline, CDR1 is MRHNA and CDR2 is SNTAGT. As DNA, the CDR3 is TGTGCCAGCAGTGAAGCACAGGGGCTCGAGCAGTACTTC. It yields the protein CASSEAQGLEQYF.

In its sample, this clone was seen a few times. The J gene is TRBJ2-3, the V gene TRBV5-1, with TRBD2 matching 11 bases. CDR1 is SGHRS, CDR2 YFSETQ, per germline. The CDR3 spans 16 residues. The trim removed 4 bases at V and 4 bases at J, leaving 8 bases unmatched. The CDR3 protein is CASSAIAGGLSDTQYF. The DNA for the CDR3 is TGCGCCAGCAGCGCCATAGCGGGGGGGCTCTCAGATACGCAGTATTTT.

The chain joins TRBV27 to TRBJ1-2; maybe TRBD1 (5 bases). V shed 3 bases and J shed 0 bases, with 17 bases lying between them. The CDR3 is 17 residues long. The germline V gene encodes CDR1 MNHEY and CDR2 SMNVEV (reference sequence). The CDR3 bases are TGTGCCAGCAGTTTGGAAGGGGTGGGTTCAGCTAACTATGGCTACACCTTC. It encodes CASSLEGVGSANYGYTF.

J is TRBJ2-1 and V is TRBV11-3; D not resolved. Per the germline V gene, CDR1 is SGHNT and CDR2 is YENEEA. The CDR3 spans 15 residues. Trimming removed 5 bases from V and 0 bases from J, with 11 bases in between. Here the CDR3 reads CASSPLRSSYNEQFF. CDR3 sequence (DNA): TGTGCCAGCAGCCCGTTGAGGAGCTCCTACAATGAGCAGTTCTTC.

The CDR3 loop is CASSLSSQGTDTQYF. The CDR3, as DNA: TGTGCCAGCAGCTTATCGAGTCAGGGCACAGATACGCAGTATTTT. J is TRBJ2-3 and V is TRBV7-7; D gene uncertain. Germline CDR1 and CDR2: SSHAT and FNYEAQ (reference sequence). Trimming took 2 bases from V and 1 from J, leaving 10 bases between them. This CDR3 spans 15 amino acids.

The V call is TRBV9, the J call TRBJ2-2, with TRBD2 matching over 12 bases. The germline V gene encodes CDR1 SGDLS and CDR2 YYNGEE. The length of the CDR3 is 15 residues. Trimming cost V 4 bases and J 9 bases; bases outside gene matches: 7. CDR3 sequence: CASSRLAGVIRELFF. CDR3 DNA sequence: TGTGCCAGCAGCAGACTAGCGGGGGTGATACGGGAGCTGTTTTTT.

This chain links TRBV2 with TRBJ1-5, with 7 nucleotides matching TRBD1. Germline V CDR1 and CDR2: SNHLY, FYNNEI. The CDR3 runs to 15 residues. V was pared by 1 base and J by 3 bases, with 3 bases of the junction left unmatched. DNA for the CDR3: TGTGCCAGCAGTGAAGGCAGGGGGAACAATCAGCCCCAGCATTTT. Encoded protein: CASSEGRGNNQPQHF.

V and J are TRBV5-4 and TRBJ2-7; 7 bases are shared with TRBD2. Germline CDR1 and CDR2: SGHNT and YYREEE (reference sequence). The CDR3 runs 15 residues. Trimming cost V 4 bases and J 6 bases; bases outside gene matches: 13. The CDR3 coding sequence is TGTGCCAGCAGCCCCGTAAGCGGGGACCCCCTCGAGCAGTACTTC. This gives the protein CASSPVSGDPLEQYF.

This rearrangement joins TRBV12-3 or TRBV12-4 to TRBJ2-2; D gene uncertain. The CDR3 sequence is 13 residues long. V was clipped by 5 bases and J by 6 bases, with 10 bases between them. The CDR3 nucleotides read TGTGCCAGCAGTGGCACCAGGCCCGGGGAGCTGTTTTTT. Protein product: CASSGTRPGELFF.

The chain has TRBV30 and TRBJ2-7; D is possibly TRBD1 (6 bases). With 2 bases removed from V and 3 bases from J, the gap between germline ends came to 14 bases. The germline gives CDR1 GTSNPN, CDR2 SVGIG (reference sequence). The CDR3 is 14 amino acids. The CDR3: CAWSRGGNLYEQYF. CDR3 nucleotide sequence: TGTGCCTGGAGTAGAGGGGGAAATCTCTACGAGCAGTACTTC.

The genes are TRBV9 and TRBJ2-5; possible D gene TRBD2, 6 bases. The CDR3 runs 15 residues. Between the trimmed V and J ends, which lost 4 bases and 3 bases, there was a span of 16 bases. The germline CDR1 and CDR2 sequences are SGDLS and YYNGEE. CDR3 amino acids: CASSLLGGREETQYF. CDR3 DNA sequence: TGTGCCAGCAGCCTTCTGGGGGGACGGGAAGAGACCCAGTACTTC.

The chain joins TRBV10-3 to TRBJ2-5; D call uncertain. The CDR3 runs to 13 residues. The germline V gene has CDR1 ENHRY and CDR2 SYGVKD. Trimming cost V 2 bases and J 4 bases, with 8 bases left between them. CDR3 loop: CAISEVPGETQYF. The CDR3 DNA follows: TGTGCCATCAGTGAGGTACCCGGAGAGACCCAGTACTTC.

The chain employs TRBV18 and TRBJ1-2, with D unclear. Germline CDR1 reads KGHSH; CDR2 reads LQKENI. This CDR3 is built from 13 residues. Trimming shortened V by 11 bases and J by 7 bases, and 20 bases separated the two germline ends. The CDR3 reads CAAQQSNARGYTF. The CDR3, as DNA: TGTGCCGCCCAACAGAGTAATGCGCGTGGCTACACCTTC.

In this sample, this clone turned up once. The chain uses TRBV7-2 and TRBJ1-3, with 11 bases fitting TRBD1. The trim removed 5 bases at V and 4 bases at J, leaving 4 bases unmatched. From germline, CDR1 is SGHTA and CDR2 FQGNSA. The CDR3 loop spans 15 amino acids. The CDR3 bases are TGTGCCAGCAGCCCGGACAGGGGGCGAGGAAACACCATATATTTT. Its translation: CASSPDRGRGNTIYF.

CDR3 sequence reads: CASSDTGRGGYTF. In DNA form, the CDR3 reads TGTGCCAGCAGTGACACTGGGCGGGGTGGCTACACCTTC. The chain links TRBV2 to TRBJ1-2; D is uncertain. CDR3 length: 13 residues. V was cut by 3 bases and J by 7 bases, with 12 bases left in between. Germline values: CDR1 SNHLY, CDR2 FYNNEI.

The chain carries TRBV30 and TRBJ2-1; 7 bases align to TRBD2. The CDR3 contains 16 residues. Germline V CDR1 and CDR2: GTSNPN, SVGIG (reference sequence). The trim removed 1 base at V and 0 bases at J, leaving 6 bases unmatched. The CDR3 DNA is TGTGCCTGGAGTGGATGGGGGGGGAGCTCCTACAATGAGCAGTTCTTC. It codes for CAWSGWGGSSYNEQFF.